Shown below are 21 T cell receptor beta chains from a single sample sequenced in a study of shared clonotypes between healthy human individuals. Repertoires were generated with immunoSEQ multiplex PCR, while TCRdb's copy carries only in-frame clones and drops some. The data show over a million clones, 75% to 80% seen once. Material: memory CD4+ T cells from PBMCs. Subset noted: CD45RA-negative fraction. Receptors originate from a man aged 18-30 years in good health. Some clones in this sample may be carry-over from other donors' samples.

The rearrangement joins TRBV29-1 to TRBJ2-1; D not certain. CDR3 size: 11 residues. Trimming left V 7 bases short and J 5 bases short, with 9 bases between. Germline CDR1 and CDR2: SQVTM and ANQGSEA. This chain's CDR3 is CSAELHNEQFF. The CDR3 DNA follows: TGCAGCGCCGAACTCCACAATGAGCAGTTCTTC.

This clone was observed a few times. The chain uses TRBV5-1 and TRBJ1-4, with D possibly matching TRBD1 (6 bases). CDR3 size: 15 residues. V shed 4 bases and J shed 5 bases, with 15 bases lying between them. The germline V gene encodes CDR1 SGHRS and CDR2 YFSETQ. The CDR3 bases are TGCGCCAGCAGCCAACAAACAGGGCCGAATGAAAAACTGTTTTTT. It specifies CASSQQTGPNEKLFF.

This clone was seen a few times. The chain combines TRBV10-1 with TRBJ2-3; TRBD2 matches 10 bases. The CDR3 is 18 residues long. Germline assignment: CDR1 WNHNN and CDR2 SYGVQD (reference sequence). With 4 bases clipped from V and 4 bases from J, the junction kept 14 bases outside the gene matches. Here the CDR3 reads CASSATSGLAQRADTQYF. CDR3 DNA: TGCGCCAGCAGTGCGACTTCGGGACTAGCGCAAAGGGCAGATACGCAGTATTTT.

The V and J genes are TRBV5-1 and TRBJ2-3, with a possible D match to TRBD1 (5 bases). CDR1 and CDR2 from the germline V gene are SGHRS and YFSETQ. This CDR3 is built from 17 residues. The V end lost 1 base, the J end lost 0 bases, and 15 bases lay between the germline ends. The CDR3 nucleotides read TGCGCCAGCAGCTTGCCCCGGACACTATCTAGCACAGATACGCAGTATTTT. This translates into CASSLPRTLSSTDTQYF.

This clone was recorded once. The rearrangement uses TRBV5-1 and TRBJ1-6; 8 bases align to TRBD1. V trimming: 5 bases; J trimming: 7 bases; junction bases outside the gene matches: 5. This CDR3 has 14 residues. The germline V gene has CDR1 SGHRS and CDR2 YFSETQ. The CDR3 loop is CASRVGQENSPLHF. The CDR3 coding sequence is TGCGCCAGCAGGGTGGGACAGGAGAATTCACCCCTCCACTTT.

This chain links TRBV5-4 with TRBJ1-1, with TRBD1 matching 9 bases. In germline, CDR1 is SGHNT, CDR2 YYREEE (reference sequence). After removal of 1 base from V and 5 bases from J, the junction contained 3 bases not matched to a gene. This CDR3 contains 14 residues. CDR3 DNA: TGTGCCAGCAGCTTGAACAGGGGGCAAACTGAAGCTTTCTTT. Translation: CASSLNRGQTEAFF.

Turning to this clone: The sample carries other DNA sequences with the same CDR3. The chain uses TRBV12-5 and TRBJ1-1, with D unclear. This CDR3 is built from 13 residues. V shed 3 bases and J shed 4 bases, with 9 bases lying between them. CDR1 and CDR2 from the germline V gene are LGHNT and FRNRAP. CDR3 in DNA: TGTGCTAGTGGTTTAGAGGGAGGCACTGAAGCTTTCTTT. Encoded protein: CASGLEGGTEAFF.

This chain joins TRBV6-1 and TRBJ2-7, with 7 nucleotides matching TRBD2. Trimming cost V 4 bases and J 3 bases; bases outside gene matches: 9. The germline gives CDR1 MNHNS, CDR2 SASEGT. The CDR3 length is 15 residues. The CDR3 protein is CASSVLADGIYEQYF. DNA for the CDR3: TGTGCCAGCAGTGTCCTAGCGGATGGGATCTACGAGCAGTACTTC.

J is TRBJ1-1 and V is TRBV13, with D hard to call. Trimming cost V 2 bases and J 2 bases, with 15 bases left between them. Germline V gene lookup returns CDR1 PRHDT and CDR2 FYEKMQ (reference sequence). The CDR3 consists of 16 residues. DNA of the CDR3: TGTGCCAGCAGCTTATTAGGCAGATTGGGAAACACTGAAGCTTTCTTT. As protein: CASSLLGRLGNTEAFF.

This chain connects TRBV7-3 to TRBJ2-7; TRBD1 agrees at 7 bases. The V segment lost 5 bases and the J segment 6 bases; nucleotides outside the gene matches: 10. Germline CDR1 and CDR2: SGHTA and FQGTGA. The CDR3 consists of 14 residues. For the CDR3, the DNA is TGTGCCAGCAGCCCGACAGGGCCGGGCGGCGAGCAGTACTTC. Protein product: CASSPTGPGGEQYF.

The chain links TRBV11-2 to TRBJ2-6; no reliable D call. Trimming pared 6 bases from V and 0 bases from J, leaving 12 bases between. The CDR3 has 16 amino acids. Germline CDR1 and CDR2: SGHAT and FQNNGV. The CDR3 is CASSSILGSGANVLTF. For the CDR3, the DNA is TGTGCCAGCAGTTCCATCCTCGGCTCTGGGGCCAACGTCCTGACTTTC.

The J gene is TRBJ1-2, the V gene TRBV6-5, with 8 bases aligning to TRBD1. The V gene's germline CDR1 is MNHEY and CDR2 SVGAGI. After removal of 8 bases from V and 6 bases from J, the junction contained 5 bases not matched to a gene. The CDR3 consists of 12 residues. The CDR3 coding sequence is TGTGCCAGCGGTGACAGGGGAGATGGCTACACCTTC. Translated: CASGDRGDGYTF.

This CDR3 is CASRNLGGLYNEQFF. The DNA for the CDR3 is TGTGCCAGCAGGAACCTAGGAGGATTATACAATGAGCAGTTCTTC. The V call is TRBV6-6, the J call TRBJ2-1; D might be TRBD2 (5 bases). Germline CDR1 reads MNHNY; CDR2 reads SVGAGI (reference sequence). CDR3 length: 15 amino acids. Trimming shortened V by 6 bases and J by 4 bases, and 16 bases separated the two germline ends.

This chain connects TRBV6-5 to TRBJ2-5; 7 nucleotides align to TRBD2. V shed 4 bases and J 1 base; nucleotides not matched to a gene: 9. CDR1 MNHEY and CDR2 SVGAGI come from the germline V gene. This CDR3 comprises 16 residues. CDR3 in amino acids: CASSSPSGKGQETQYF. In DNA form, the CDR3 reads TGTGCCAGCAGTTCCCCGAGCGGGAAAGGCCAAGAGACCCAGTACTTC.

The chain recombines TRBV28 with TRBJ2-7; perhaps TRBD1 as D (6 bases). The germline gives CDR1 MDHEN, CDR2 SYDVKM. The CDR3 extends over 15 amino acids. With 6 bases removed from V and 4 bases from J, the gap between germline ends came to 19 bases. The CDR3 loop is CASSPTGTFGYEQYF. In DNA, the CDR3 is TGTGCCAGCAGCCCAACCGGGACATTCGGTTACGAGCAGTACTTC.

The chain recombines TRBV19 with TRBJ1-4; 9 nucleotides match TRBD1. The V and J ends lost 5 bases and 6 bases, in that order; junction bases with no gene match: 7. The length of the CDR3 is 15 residues. Germline lookup yields CDR1 LNHDA and CDR2 SQIVND (reference sequence). CDR3 amino acids: CASSAQGQGDEKLFF. CDR3 sequence (DNA): TGTGCCAGTAGTGCACAGGGACAGGGAGATGAAAAACTGTTTTTT.

The chain recombines TRBV5-4 with TRBJ1-6, with 11 nucleotides matching TRBD1. Germline V gene data show CDR1 as SGHNT and CDR2 as YYREEE (reference sequence). With V trimmed by 2 bases and J by 9 bases, 1 base remained unmatched. The CDR3 length is 14 residues. The CDR3 is CASSFGTGGSPLHF. The CDR3 bases are TGTGCCAGCAGCTTCGGGACAGGGGGTTCACCCCTCCACTTT.

This clone was counted a few times. The CDR3 is CASSLGLQGGETQYF. The CDR3 DNA is TGTGCCAGCAGCTTGGGGCTGCAGGGGGGAGAGACCCAGTACTTC. The gene calls are TRBV5-6 and TRBJ2-5, with TRBD1 as a possible D gene (7 bases). The CDR3 totals 15 residues. Germline V CDR1 and CDR2: SGHDT, YYEEEE. Between the trimmed V and J ends, which lost 0 bases and 4 bases, there was a span of 13 bases.

This clone was detected only a few times. The gene calls are TRBV5-1 and TRBJ2-7; 7 bases are shared with TRBD1. Germline CDR1 SGHRS, CDR2 YFSETQ. V lost 0 bases to trimming and J lost 4 bases; unmatched junction nucleotides: 7. This CDR3 comprises 15 residues. CDR3 region: CASSLAQQGLYEQYF. The CDR3, as DNA: TGCGCCAGCAGCTTGGCACAACAGGGGTTGTACGAGCAGTACTTC.

Remarks on this clone: This may stem from a read error, because a much larger clone lies one nucleotide away. The CDR3 carries no conserved terminal phenylalanine or tryptophan, so it likely arises from a read error. The chain uses TRBV2 and TRBJ1-1; unclear D gene. The V end lost 7 bases, the J end lost 4 bases, and 13 bases lay between the germline ends. Germline V gene lookup returns CDR1 SNHLY and CDR2 FYNNEI. The CDR3 extends over 13 amino acids. The CDR3 reads CASKEEVGTEAFS. CDR3 DNA: TGTGCCAGCAAAGAGGAGGTGGGCACTGAAGCTTTCTCT.

A few counts support this clone. This chain connects TRBV6-1 to TRBJ1-2; TRBD1 agrees at 7 bases. Trimming cost V 6 bases and J 4 bases; bases outside gene matches: 11. CDR1 and CDR2 from the germline V gene are MNHNS and SASEGT. The CDR3 sequence is 15 residues long. The CDR3 coding sequence is TGTGCCAGCAGCTTTTCCGGGACAGAATTCTATGGCTACACCTTC. Its protein product is CASSFSGTEFYGYTF.